This TCR beta chain was sequenced in a study of blood T cells in healthy people across ages. It was with a sample-barcoded 5' primer and a J-beta primer mix that a second PCR of about 7 to 12 cycles was run. Every sample gave at least 2.5 million paired-end reads containing CDR3. TCRdb passed the 5' RACE reads through MiXCR, listing each CDR3 protein once. This repertoire shows about 400,000 distinct CDR3 sequences, about half found once; its top ten account for under 60%. The V gene lost 3 bases and the J gene lost 10 bases, with 10 bases spanning the gap. The CDR3 is 12 residues long. The study, taken as a whole, reports: Diversity of TCR beta correlated strongly with naive T cell percentage.

Samples each yielded at least 6 micrograms of total RNA. Worth noting for this clonotype: Its antigen is as yet unknown.

The sequenced sample was blood. The TCR originated in a man between 60 and 75 years old in good health. V and J are TRBV12-3 or TRBV12-4 and TRBJ2-1; D ambiguous. CDR3 sequence reads: CASSFRRQEQFF. The CDR3 coding sequence is TGTGCCAGCAGTTTTCGTCGGCAGGAGCAGTTCTTC.